The clone carrying this TCR beta chain showed up many times. The antigen remains undetermined. Each single cDNA molecule received a unique molecular identifier. One entry per CDR3 protein, called by TCRdb with MiXCR from the 5' RACE reads. In the table there are 75,000 to 100,000 distinct CDR3 sequences, approximately 17% of which are singletons. This record comes from a study of early T cells in non-severe SARS-CoV-2 infection. On the study more broadly: Investigators sequenced bulk RNA drawn from unsorted whole blood, and chains remained unpaired.

The CDR3 has 14 amino acids. Trimming removed 4 bases from V and 2 bases from J; junction bases left unmatched: 2. Looked up from germline, CDR1 is LNHDA and CDR2 is SQIVND (reference sequence). Findings of the study overall: VDJdb matching skewed toward anti-spike CD8 responses, missing private and CD4 specificities.

Input material: whole blood. The TCR was taken from an adult who was a healthcare worker with PCR-confirmed SARS-CoV-2 infection or an uninfected control (not recorded which). The chain combines TRBV19 with TRBJ2-1; 7 positions match TRBD1. In nucleotides, the CDR3 is TGTGCCAGTAGTAACCAGGGGGCCTACAATGAGCAGTTCTTC. Protein sequence: CASSNQGAYNEQFF.